Listed below are T cell receptor beta chains from one sample, sequenced in a study of cytomegalovirus exposure and HLA in healthy donors. The method was immunoSEQ multiplex PCR; TCRdb's version includes in-frame clones alone and lacks a portion of them. Of about 160,000 clones in the sample, around 73% are singletons; the top ten hold under 1.5%. Sequencing was performed on PBMCs. The receptors here all came from a male donor in good health and CMV-seronegative. Both conserved end residues are trimmed from each CDR3. The order of the fields is V gene, CDR3 protein.

TRBV7-9 | ASSLSGYGYT
TRBV5-1 | ASNEAGGQETQY
TRBV5-3 | ARSPPRERATTQGDTQY
TRBV10-3 | AISETSNTEAF
TRBV4-3 | ASSQGSRTGNVLT
TRBV19 | ASSRGQGAYEQY
TRBV5-4 | ASSLGDLGRGYEQY
TRBV5-4 | ASSLPGTSGSEQY
TRBV6-4 | ASSDSSLNTEAF
TRBV6-1 | ASSGGDRGSPLH
TRBV28 | ASSFGRDTEAF